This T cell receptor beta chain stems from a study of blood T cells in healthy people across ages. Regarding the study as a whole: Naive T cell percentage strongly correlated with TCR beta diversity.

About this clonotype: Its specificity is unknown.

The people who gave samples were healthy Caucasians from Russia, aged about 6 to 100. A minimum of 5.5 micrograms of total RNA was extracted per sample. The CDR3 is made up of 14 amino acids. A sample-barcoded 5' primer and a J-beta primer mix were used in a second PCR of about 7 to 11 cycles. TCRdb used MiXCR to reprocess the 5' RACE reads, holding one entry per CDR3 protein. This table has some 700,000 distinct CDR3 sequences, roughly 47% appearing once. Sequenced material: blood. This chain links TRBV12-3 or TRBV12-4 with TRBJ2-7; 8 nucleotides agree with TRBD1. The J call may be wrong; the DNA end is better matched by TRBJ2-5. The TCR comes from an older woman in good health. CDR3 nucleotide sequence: TGTGCCAGCAGTAACCCTGGGACAGGAGAGACCCAGTACTTC. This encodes CASSNPGTGETQYF.